The 15 T cell receptor beta chains listed next were all sequenced from one sample in a study of response to subunit inactivated influenza vaccine. TCRdb re-called the RT-PCR reads with MiXCR, one entry per CDR3 protein. Found here are a few hundred thousand distinct CDR3 sequences, approximately 7.7% of them singletons; the top ten hold over 10%. Sample: PBMCs from blood, taken roughly 24 months after vaccination. The source of these receptors is a man in his fifties or sixties who received an inactivated influenza vaccine.

The CDR3 DNA reads TGCAGCGTTGAAGTCCTCGCGGGGTACGAGCAGTACTTC. The encoded protein is CSVEVLAGYEQYF. This chain links TRBV29-1 with TRBJ2-7, with D tentatively TRBD2 (6 bases). Germline CDR1 SQVTM, CDR2 ANQGSEA. The V end was cut by 1 base, the J end by 4 bases, with 11 bases between. The CDR3 is 13 amino acids.

This clonotype turned up a few times. The chain uses TRBV7-2 and TRBJ2-4, with a tentative D call TRBD1 (6 bases). Germline V gives CDR1 SGHTA, CDR2 FQGNSA. Trimming took 5 bases from V and 6 from J, leaving 14 bases between them. The CDR3 is 14 residues long. CDR3 loop: CASSLWVRGNIQYF. The DNA of the CDR3 is TGTGCCAGCAGCCTCTGGGTCAGGGGAAACATTCAGTACTTC.

J is TRBJ2-7 and V is TRBV5-6; D is perhaps TRBD1 or TRBD2 (6 bases each). CDR3 length: 16 residues. Germline loops: CDR1 SGHDT, CDR2 YYEEEE. V shed 1 base and J shed 2 bases, with 16 bases lying between them. The CDR3 spells CASSLRKGGATYEQYF. The CDR3 DNA reads TGTGCCAGCAGCTTGAGAAAGGGGGGTGCCACCTACGAGCAGTACTTC. Full variable domain (missing parts from reference TRBV5-6 and TRBJ2-7): DAGVTQSPTHLIKTRGQQVTLRCSPKSGHDTVSWYQQALGQGPQFIFQYYEEEERQRGNFPDRFSGHQFPNYSSELNVNALLLGDSALYLCASSLRKGGATYEQYFGPGTRLTVT.

This clonotype was picked up a small number of times. For the CDR3, the DNA is TGCGCCAGCAGCCAAGTTCGCTACTCCTACGAGCAGTACTTC. Translation gives CASSQVRYSYEQYF. V is TRBV4-1 and J is TRBJ2-7; D gene ambiguous. V shed 1 base and J shed 0 bases, with 7 bases lying between them. The length of the CDR3 is 14 residues. Germline V gene lookup returns CDR1 MGHRA and CDR2 YSYEKL.

V is TRBV29-1 and J is TRBJ1-2; no reliable D call. Germline-derived CDR1 and CDR2 are SQVTM and ANQGSEA. The CDR3 length is 12 residues. V lost 7 bases and J 6 bases, leaving 15 bases between the germline ends. The CDR3 coding sequence is TGCAGCGCTGGGAGGGAAGCTGATGGCTACACCTTC. It yields the protein CSAGREADGYTF.

The chain joins TRBV20-1 to TRBJ1-1; D remains unclear. With 3 bases removed from V and 11 bases from J, the gap between germline ends came to 16 bases. The CDR3 runs to 12 residues. Germline V gene data show CDR1 as DFQATT and CDR2 as SNEGSKA (reference sequence). The CDR3 region is CSASLNSVQAFF. Here the CDR3 DNA reads TGCAGTGCTAGCCTAAACAGTGTGCAGGCTTTCTTT.

There are many counts of this clonotype. J is TRBJ2-1 and V is TRBV24-1; D is perhaps TRBD1 or TRBD2 (6 bases each). There are 12 residues in the CDR3. Germline V gene lookup returns CDR1 KGHDR and CDR2 SFDVKD. The V end was cut by 2 bases, the J end by 11 bases, with 9 bases between. The CDR3 DNA reads TGTGCCACCAGTGATTGGGGGGCACAGCAGTTCTTC. It yields the protein CATSDWGAQQFF.

The V gene is TRBV4-2, the J gene TRBJ2-3; unclear D gene. CDR1 is LGHNA and CDR2 is YNFKEQ in the germline V gene. Deletions cut 0 bases from V and 5 bases from J, with 6 bases between. The CDR3 runs to 13 residues. The CDR3 DNA sequence: TGTGCCAGCAGCCAAGATGAGTTAGATACGCAGTATTTT. Its translation is CASSQDELDTQYF.

The rearrangement joins TRBV12-3 or TRBV12-4 to TRBJ2-2; D possibly uses TRBD1 or TRBD2 (5 bases each). There are 14 residues in the CDR3. Trimming took off 2 bases at V and 6 bases at J, with 10 bases between the two ends. CDR3 residues: CASSLRGWPGELFF. CDR3 nucleotides: TGTGCCAGCAGTTTACGGGGCTGGCCCGGGGAGCTGTTTTTT.

There are a few counts of this clonotype. This chain uses TRBV10-3 with TRBJ1-2, with D possibly being TRBD1 (5 bases). The germline gives CDR1 ENHRY, CDR2 SYGVKD. The CDR3 is made up of 14 amino acids. Trimming shortened V by 0 bases and J by 4 bases, and 9 bases separated the two germline ends. CDR3 nucleotides: TGTGCCATCAGTGAGTCGTATGGGACCTATGGCTACACCTTC. Its protein product is CAISESYGTYGYTF.

The chain combines TRBV6-5 with TRBJ2-7; the D gene is possibly TRBD1 (6 bases). Germline CDR1 MNHEY, CDR2 SVGAGI. The CDR3 spans 12 residues. Trimming left V 10 bases short and J 2 bases short, with 12 bases between. The CDR3 here is CATHRAPYEQYF. The CDR3 bases are TGTGCCACTCACAGGGCCCCCTACGAGCAGTACTTC.

This clonotype was seen more than once but under ten times. The chain carries TRBV28 and TRBJ2-1, with 10 bases fitting TRBD1. CDR3 size: 15 residues. Losses at the gene ends were 6 bases for V and 6 bases for J; bases not matched to a gene: 8. The germline V gene encodes CDR1 MDHEN and CDR2 SYDVKM. CDR3 protein: CASRADRGLGNEQFF. The CDR3 coding sequence is TGTGCCAGCAGGGCCGACAGGGGGCTGGGCAATGAGCAGTTCTTC.

This clonotype was detected many times. The chain links TRBV5-1 to TRBJ2-7, with D possibly TRBD2 on 6 matching bases. The CDR3 has 14 amino acids. Trimming left V 0 bases short and J 5 bases short, with 12 bases between. Germline CDR1 reads SGHRS; CDR2 reads YFSETQ. For the CDR3, the DNA is TGCGCCAGCAGCTTGGACCTCCCGGGGGACGAGCAGTACTTC. Its translation is CASSLDLPGDEQYF.

The CDR3 nucleotides read TGCAGTGTTTCCCCTTACAGATCCTACGAGCAGTACTTC. This translates into CSVSPYRSYEQYF. V usage is TRBV20-1 and J usage is TRBJ2-7; D gene uncertain. This CDR3 comprises 13 residues. Trimming cost V 7 bases and J 1 base, with 14 bases left between them. Per the germline V gene, CDR1 is DFQATT and CDR2 is SNEGSKA (reference sequence).

This clonotype has at least ten counts. V and J are TRBV12-3 or TRBV12-4 and TRBJ2-7; D is uncertain. V lost 5 bases and J 6 bases, leaving 11 bases between the germline ends. This CDR3 has 12 residues. The CDR3 bases are TGTGCCAGCAGTCCAGTGTTGCTCGAGCAGTACTTC. This translates into CASSPVLLEQYF.